A selection of T cell receptor beta chains follows, all from one sample in a study of blood T cells in healthy people across ages. From the 5' RACE reads, TCRdb called clonotypes with MiXCR, one entry per CDR3 protein. The sample has more than 650,000 distinct CDR3 sequences, 22% seen once; the top ten hold roughly 22%. Sequencing input: blood. The receptors shown here come from a man between 65 and 85 years old in good health. Each CDR3 is given with its conserved first and last residue. A D gene is named only where the DNA matches it firmly. Not every row has a clone size; where given, it reads once, few, many or a size class.

>TRBJ2-3|TRBD2|TRBV5-1|-
TGCGCCAGCAGCCCAACTAGCGGGAGTGCAGATACGCAGTATTTT
CASSPTSGSADTQYF
>TRBJ1-1|-|TRBV19|-
TGTGCCAGCGACAGCAGGTCCGACACTGAAGCTTTCTTT
CASDSRSDTEAFF
>TRBJ2-2|-|TRBV5-1|few
TGCGCCAGCAGCTTGGAAACCCCGGGCACCGGGGAGCTGTTTTTT
CASSLETPGTGELFF
>TRBJ1-4|-|TRBV4-3|many
TGCGCCAGCAGCCCCCCTTTTGAACTGCCGTCCGTCGAAAAACTGTTTTTT
CASSPPFELPSVEKLFF
>TRBJ2-6|-|TRBV15|few
TGTGCCACCAGCGTACAGGCATCTGGGGCCAACGTCCTGACTTTC
CATSVQASGANVLTF
>TRBJ1-5|-|TRBV7-2|-
TGTGCCAGCAGCTTAGCCGGGACGGGGAATCAGCCCCAGCATTTT
CASSLAGTGNQPQHF
>TRBJ2-2|-|TRBV6-1|-
TGTGCCAGCAGTCGGATAGGGGCCGGGGAGCTGTTTTTT
CASSRIGAGELFF
>TRBJ1-5|-|TRBV27|-
TGTGCCAGCAGTTTTCAGGGTAGGGTTGGTCAGCCCCAGCATTTT
CASSFQGRVGQPQHF
>TRBJ2-5|-|TRBV6-6|-
TGTGCCAGCAGTTACTCCAGGGTGAAGGTAGCAGAGACCCAGTACTTC
CASSYSRVKVAETQYF
>TRBJ2-1|-|TRBV6-2/TRBV6-3|-
TGTGCCAGCAGTTACAGTGGGCAACTGATCAATGAGCAGTTCTTC
CASSYSGQLINEQFF
>TRBJ1-4|-|TRBV7-6|-
TGTGCCAGCAGTTGGGACGGTGAAAAACTGTTTTTT
CASSWDGEKLFF
>TRBJ1-2|-|TRBV5-6|-
TGTGCCAGCAGCTTAAGGCAGGGCCGTAACTATGGCTACACCTTC
CASSLRQGRNYGYTF
>TRBJ1-5|-|TRBV5-6|-
TGTGCCAGCAGCTTTAGCCAGGGCAATCAGCCCCAGCATTTT
CASSFSQGNQPQHF
>TRBJ2-5|TRBD1|TRBV18|-
TGTGCCAGCTCACAAACCGGGACAGGGGGCCAAGAGACCCAGTACTTC
CASSQTGTGGQETQYF
>TRBJ2-3|-|TRBV24-1|few
TGTGCCACCAGTGATTTGGAGGGTAGTTACACAGATACGCAGTATTTT
CATSDLEGSYTDTQYF
>TRBJ1-1|-|TRBV20-1|-
TGCAGTGCTAGAATTCAGGGGATCGGGACTGAAGCTTTCTTT
CSARIQGIGTEAFF
>TRBJ2-5|-|TRBV12-3/TRBV12-4|-
TGTGCCAGCAGCCCCGACATTACAGAGTACCAAGAGACCCAGTACTTC
CASSPDITEYQETQYF
>TRBJ2-1|TRBD1|TRBV29-1|many
TGCAGCGCTGGCTTCACAGGGGTGTACAATGAGCAGTTCTTC
CSAGFTGVYNEQFF
>TRBJ1-2|-|TRBV15|few
TGTGCCACCAGCAGAGATCGATCGGGCAACTATGGCTACACCTTC
CATSRDRSGNYGYTF
>TRBJ2-5|-|TRBV7-9|-
TGTGCCAGCAGCTTAGATCCGGAGAGGGAGACCCAGTACTTC
CASSLDPERETQYF
>TRBJ2-1|-|TRBV20-1|many
TGCAGTGCTAAAACTAGATACTCCTACAATGAGCAGTTCTTC
CSAKTRYSYNEQFF
>TRBJ2-3|-|TRBV12-3/TRBV12-4|-
TGTGCCAGCAGTTACTTCATCCGGGACCGAAACACAGATACGCAGTATTTT
CASSYFIRDRNTDTQYF
>TRBJ2-5|-|TRBV5-1|-
TGCGCCAGCAGCACCCGACAGGTACAAGAGACCCAGTACTTC
CASSTRQVQETQYF
>TRBJ2-3|-|TRBV9|-
TGTGCCAGCAGCGTATTTTGGGGCGAGGCAGATACGCAGTATTTT
CASSVFWGEADTQYF
>TRBJ1-2|TRBD1|TRBV29-1|once
TGCAGCGTCAACTCCGGGACAGGGTTCGGCTACACCTTC
CSVNSGTGFGYTF
>TRBJ1-1|-|TRBV27|few
TGTGCCAGCATAAAGGGAATAGAAGCTTTCTTT
CASIKGIEAFF
>TRBJ1-2|-|TRBV6-5|-
TGTGCCAGCAGTTCAGGGGTAGGAGGCTACACCTTC
CASSSGVGGYTF
>TRBJ2-1|TRBD2|TRBV7-9|few
TGTGCCAGCAGCCCAGGACTAGCGGGAGAGGTGGGGCAGTTCTTC
CASSPGLAGEVGQFF
>TRBJ1-2|TRBD1|TRBV5-1|-
TGCGCCAGCAGCTTTGGGACAGTTAAAAACACAGACTATGGCTACACCTTC
CASSFGTVKNTDYGYTF
>TRBJ2-1|TRBD2|TRBV14|-
TGTGCCAGCAGCCAAGATCTTTGGCGGGAGGGCAGCTATGAGCAGTTCTTC
CASSQDLWREGSYEQFF
>TRBJ2-7|-|TRBV27|-
TGTGCCAGCAGTTTTATGCCAGGGACGGACTACGAGCAGTACTTC
CASSFMPGTDYEQYF
>TRBJ1-2|TRBD1|TRBV12-3/TRBV12-4|-
TGTGCCAGCAGTTTGGGGTGGACAGGGTCTTATGGCTACACCTTC
CASSLGWTGSYGYTF
>TRBJ2-1|TRBD2|TRBV11-2|many
TGTGCCAGCAGCTCTCATGGACTAGCGGATATCTACAATGAGCAGTTCTTC
CASSSHGLADIYNEQFF
>TRBJ2-1|-|TRBV11-2|-
TGTGCCAGCAGCTTGGACGGCAAATACGACAATGAGCAGTTCTTC
CASSLDGKYDNEQFF
>TRBJ1-6|-|TRBV9|-
TGTGCCAGCAGCGCCAGAGGGGACGGAGATAATTCACCCCTCCACTTT
CASSARGDGDNSPLHF
>TRBJ2-1|TRBD1|TRBV29-1|few
TGCAGCGTTGCACAGGGGGCTCGGAATGAGCAGTTCTTC
CSVAQGARNEQFF
>TRBJ2-3|-|TRBV5-1|-
TGCGCCAGCAGCTTCGGGGGGACTGGGGGCTCAGATACGCAGTATTTT
CASSFGGTGGSDTQYF
>TRBJ2-2|TRBD2|TRBV6-6|few
TGTGCCAGCAGCTGGGATCTAGCGGGGGCCACCGGGGAGCTGTTTTTT
CASSWDLAGATGELFF
>TRBJ2-3|-|TRBV2|-
TGTGCCAGCAGTCCTCGCCCCTCCGCCACAGATACGCAGTATTTT
CASSPRPSATDTQYF
>TRBJ2-3|-|TRBV11-2|-
TGTGCCAGCAGCTGGGTTCCCCTTAGGTCAGATACGCAGTATTTT
CASSWVPLRSDTQYF
>TRBJ2-2|-|TRBV2|-
TGTGCCAGCAGTGAAAGATTGGGAAGGGCGAACACCGGGGAGCTGTTTTTT
CASSERLGRANTGELFF
>TRBJ2-1|TRBD2|TRBV29-1|-
TGCAGCGTTGGGGATAGCGGGACCTGGCTGAATGAGCAGTTCTTC
CSVGDSGTWLNEQFF
>TRBJ2-3|TRBD2|TRBV25-1|few
TGTGCCAGCAGTCCCCCGGGACTAGCGGGAGGGGTTGGGACAGATACGCAGTATTTT
CASSPPGLAGGVGTDTQYF
>TRBJ2-2|-|TRBV7-8|many
TGTGCCAGCAGCCGCCGGGCGAACACCGGGGAACTGTTTTTT
CASSRRANTGELFF
>TRBJ2-7|-|TRBV3-1|few
TGTGCCAGCAGCCAGGCGCTCCCCGCTTCCTACGAGCAGTACTTC
CASSQALPASYEQYF
>TRBJ1-1|-|TRBV2|-
TGTGCCAGCAGTGGAACAGTTTCAGGGACTGAAGCTTTCTTT
CASSGTVSGTEAFF
>TRBJ2-7|-|TRBV5-1|-
TGCGCCAGCAGTTTGAGTAGAGGGAACTCCTACGAGCAGTACTTC
CASSLSRGNSYEQYF
>TRBJ2-5|TRBD1|TRBV6-5|-
TGTGCCAGCAGTTACTCCCGAGGACAGGGTGTGCAGTACTTC
CASSYSRGQGVQYF
>TRBJ2-3|-|TRBV12-3/TRBV12-4|-
TGTGCCAGCAGTTTAATGGGAATCTCTAGCACAGATACGCAGTATTTT
CASSLMGISSTDTQYF
>TRBJ1-1|-|TRBV9|-
TGTGCCAGCAGTCCTCCATTGAACACTGAAGCTTTCTTT
CASSPPLNTEAFF
>TRBJ2-3|TRBD2|TRBV20-1|-
TGCAGTGCTAGTTCGAGCGGGATTGAAGATACGCAGTATTTT
CSASSSGIEDTQYF
>TRBJ2-3|-|TRBV5-4|-
TGTGCCAGCAGCTTGGCCACGGGGGCCACCACAGATACGCAGTATTTT
CASSLATGATTDTQYF
>TRBJ2-3|-|TRBV6-1|-
TGTGCCAGCAGTGAAACGACAAAACCTAGCACAGATACGCAGTATTTT
CASSETTKPSTDTQYF
>TRBJ2-3|-|TRBV7-3|-
TGTGCCAGCAGCTTAACCCTTTTTGCAGATACGCAGTATTTT
CASSLTLFADTQYF
>TRBJ2-1|-|TRBV7-9|-
TGTGCCAGCAGCCTTCGGGGGCAAAAGTTCTTC
CASSLRGQKFF
>TRBJ2-5|TRBD2|TRBV4-1|-
TGCGCCAGCAGCCATTGGACTAGTCAAGAGACCCAGTACTTC
CASSHWTSQETQYF
>TRBJ1-4|-|TRBV6-5|-
TGTGCCAGCAGTTACCGCCAGGGGACAACTAATGAAAAACTGTTTTTT
CASSYRQGTTNEKLFF